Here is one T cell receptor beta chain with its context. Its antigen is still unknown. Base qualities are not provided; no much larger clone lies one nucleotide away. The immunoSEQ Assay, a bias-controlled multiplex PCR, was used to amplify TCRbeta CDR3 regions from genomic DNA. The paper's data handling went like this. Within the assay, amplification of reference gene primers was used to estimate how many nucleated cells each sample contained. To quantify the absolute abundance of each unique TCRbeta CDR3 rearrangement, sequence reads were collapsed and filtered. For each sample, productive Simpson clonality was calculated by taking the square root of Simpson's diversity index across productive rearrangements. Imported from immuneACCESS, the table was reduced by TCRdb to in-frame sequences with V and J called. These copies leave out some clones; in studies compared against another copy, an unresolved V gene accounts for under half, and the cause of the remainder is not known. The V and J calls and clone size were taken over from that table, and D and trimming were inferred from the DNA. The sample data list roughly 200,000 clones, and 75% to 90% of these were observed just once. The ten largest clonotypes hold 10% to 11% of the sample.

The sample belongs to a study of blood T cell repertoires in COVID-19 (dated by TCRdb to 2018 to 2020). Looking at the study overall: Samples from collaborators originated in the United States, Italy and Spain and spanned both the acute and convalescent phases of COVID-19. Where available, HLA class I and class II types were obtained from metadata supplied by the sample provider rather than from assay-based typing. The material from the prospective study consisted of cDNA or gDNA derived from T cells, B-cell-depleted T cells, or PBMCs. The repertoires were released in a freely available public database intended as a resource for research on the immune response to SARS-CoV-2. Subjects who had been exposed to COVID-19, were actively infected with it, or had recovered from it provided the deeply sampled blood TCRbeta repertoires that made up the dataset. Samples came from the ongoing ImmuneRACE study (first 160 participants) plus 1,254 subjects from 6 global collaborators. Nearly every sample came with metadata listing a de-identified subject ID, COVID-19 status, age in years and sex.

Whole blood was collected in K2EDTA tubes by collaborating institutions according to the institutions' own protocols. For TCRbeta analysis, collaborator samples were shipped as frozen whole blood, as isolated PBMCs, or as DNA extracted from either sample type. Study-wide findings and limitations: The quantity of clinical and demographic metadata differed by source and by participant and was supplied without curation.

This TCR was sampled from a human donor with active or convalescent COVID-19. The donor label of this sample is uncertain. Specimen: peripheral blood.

The CDR3 amino acid sequence is: CAISTGKAGELFF. The sequenced DNA is TGTGCCATCAGTACAGGGAAGGCCGGGGAGCTGTTTTTT. The chain links TRBV10-3 with TRBJ2-2; the D segment could be TRBD1, given 6 matching bases. CDR1 and CDR2 are drawn from the germline V gene: ENHRY, SYGVKD. Trimming at the junction amounts to 5 bases on V and 6 bases on J, and the germline ends lie 10 bases apart. The CDR3 measures 13 amino acids from cysteine to phenylalanine. The CDR3 DNA has 39 bases and is translated from base 1.